The 29 T cell receptor beta chains given below trace back to one sample, sequenced in a study of T cells in Graves' hyperthyroidism and ophthalmopathy. The investigators amplified TCR beta CDR3 regions from RNA transcripts. HTBI primers were the set used in a first-round RT-PCR of the TCR CDR3. TCRdb ran MiXCR on the multiplex PCR reads and lists one entry per CDR3 protein. The sample carries fewer than 250,000 distinct CDR3 sequences, 24% recorded once. Sequences were obtained from blood. These receptors were obtained from a woman aged 40 to 55 with Graves' ophthalmopathy.

This clonotype was detected many times. V and J are TRBV6-5 and TRBJ1-3; unclear D gene. The CDR3 runs 14 residues. Trimming stripped 0 bases from V and 0 bases from J, with 3 bases between. The germline V gene has CDR1 MNHEY and CDR2 SVGAGI. For the CDR3, the DNA is TGTGCCAGCAGTTACTCTTCCTCTGGAAACACCATATATTTT. Translating gives CASSYSSSGNTIYF.

This clonotype appeared a few times. The chain recombines TRBV6-4 with TRBJ1-1; D possibly corresponds to TRBD1 (5 bases). Per the germline V gene, CDR1 is MRHNA and CDR2 is SNTAGT. There are 22 residues in the CDR3. The V and J ends lost 5 bases and 2 bases respectively, with 36 bases between them. The CDR3 loop is CASSPFYRRDRASRVLNTEAFF. The CDR3 DNA follows: TGTGCCAGCAGTCCCTTTTACCGCAGGGATCGGGCTTCGAGGGTACTAAACACTGAAGCTTTCTTT.

The gene calls are TRBV20-1 and TRBJ2-5; a weak D match, TRBD1 (6 bases). V was pared by 3 bases and J by 5 bases, with 10 bases between. The germline CDR1 and CDR2 sequences are DFQATT and SNEGSKA (reference sequence). This CDR3 is built from 12 residues. The DNA of the CDR3 is TGCAGTGCTAGCAGGCAGGGGGAGACCCAGTACTTC. Residues: CSASRQGETQYF.

J is TRBJ2-5 and V is TRBV6-2 or TRBV6-3; 13 nucleotides line up with TRBD2. Germline CDR1 and CDR2: MNHEY and SVGEGT. This CDR3 is 15 amino acids long. Losses at the gene ends were 6 bases for V and 5 bases for J; bases not matched to a gene: 6. The CDR3 loop reads CASRTSGRAVETQYF. As DNA, the CDR3 is TGTGCCAGCAGAACTAGCGGGAGGGCCGTGGAGACCCAGTACTTC.

This clonotype was seen only a few times. The chain joins TRBV6-1 to TRBJ2-7; weak D call: TRBD1 (5 bases). The CDR3 contains 14 residues. Germline CDR1 MNHNS, CDR2 SASEGT. Between the trimmed V and J ends, which lost 6 bases and 9 bases, there was a span of 21 bases. The CDR3 sequence is CASRRGSPGAVQYF. CDR3 sequence (DNA): TGTGCCAGCAGAAGGGGTAGCCCAGGTGCCGTGCAGTACTTC.

This clonotype was seen repeatedly, ten times or more. V usage is TRBV12-3 or TRBV12-4 and J usage is TRBJ2-2; 10 bases match TRBD1. Trimming removed 10 bases from V and 6 bases from J; junction bases left unmatched: 2. The CDR3 extends over 12 amino acids. DNA for the CDR3: TGTGCCACCGGACAGGGGGCCGGGGAGCTGTTTTTT. This encodes CATGQGAGELFF.

This clonotype has ten or more counts. The chain carries TRBV13 and TRBJ1-1; 7 bases match TRBD1. This CDR3 has 14 amino acids. Germline V gene data show CDR1 as PRHDT and CDR2 as FYEKMQ (reference sequence). With 5 bases clipped from V and 1 base from J, the junction kept 4 bases outside the gene matches. The DNA for the CDR3 is TGTGCCAGCAGCCCTCGACAGGGGAACACTGAAGCTTTCTTT. As protein: CASSPRQGNTEAFF.

This clonotype was picked up many times. The V call is TRBV19, the J call TRBJ1-2; D unresolved. This CDR3 comprises 14 residues. The germline gives CDR1 LNHDA, CDR2 SQIVND (reference sequence). V was cut by 11 bases and J by 0 bases, with 16 bases left in between. CDR3 DNA sequence: TGTGCCTCTCGCGTGGAAGATACTAACTATGGCTACACCTTC. Residues: CASRVEDTNYGYTF.

This clonotype turned up a few times. The V gene is TRBV18, the J gene TRBJ1-5, with D unclear. The CDR3 contains 15 residues. The V end lost 3 bases, the J end lost 4 bases, and 13 bases lay between the germline ends. CDR1 and CDR2 (germline): KGHSH, LQKENI. The CDR3 DNA reads TGTGCCAGCTCACCGAGTCAGGAAGGGAATCAGCCCCAGCATTTT. Translated: CASSPSQEGNQPQHF. Full variable domain (outside the CDR3, taken from reference TRBV18 and TRBJ1-5): NAGVMQNPRHLVRRRGQEARLRCSPMKGHSHVYWYRQLPEEGLKFMVYLQKENIIDESGMPKERFSAEFPKEGPSILRIQQVVRGDSAAYFCASSPSQEGNQPQHFGDGTRLSIL.

This clonotype was picked up many times. The CDR3 DNA reads as TGTGCCAGCAGCCGCGTCCGGGACAGAGAAGCTTTCTTT. Encoded protein: CASSRVRDREAFF. The J gene is TRBJ1-1, the V gene TRBV4-2; 7 nucleotides agree with TRBD1. The J segment lost 8 bases and the V segment lost 4 bases, leaving 7 bases of the junction unmatched. The CDR3 consists of 13 residues. CDR1 LGHNA and CDR2 YNFKEQ come from the germline V gene.

The chain uses TRBV6-1 and TRBJ2-2, with D maybe TRBD1 (5 bases). The CDR3 covers 16 residues. Germline assignment: CDR1 MNHNS and CDR2 SASEGT. V was clipped by 7 bases and J by 1 base, with 16 bases between them. As DNA, the CDR3 is TGTGCCAGCAAAGACGACAGCCTGGAGAACACCGGGGAGCTGTTTTTT. Amino acid sequence: CASKDDSLENTGELFF.

The rearrangement uses TRBV6-2 or TRBV6-3 and TRBJ2-7, with 8 bases that match TRBD1. Per the germline V gene, CDR1 is MNHEY and CDR2 is SVGEGT. Unmatched junction bases numbered 8, after V lost 8 bases and J lost 2 bases. CDR3 length equals 14 residues. This chain's CDR3 is CASLGQVNTYEQYF. CDR3 coding DNA: TGTGCCAGCCTGGGACAGGTGAATACCTACGAGCAGTACTTC.

V gene TRBV7-2 combines with J gene TRBJ2-5; a possible D gene is TRBD1 (6 bases). The CDR3 has 15 amino acids. Germline V gene sequence: CDR1 SGHTA, CDR2 FQGNSA. V lost 0 bases, J lost 2 bases, and 10 bases lay in between. As DNA, the CDR3 is TGTGCCAGCAGCTTAGCGTCGACAGGACAAGAGACCCAGTACTTC. Translating gives CASSLASTGQETQYF.

This clonotype turned up a few times. Being one base from a much bigger clone, this may be a read error. The chain employs TRBV11-1 and TRBJ2-2; 9 bases are a match to TRBD2. The CDR3 totals 16 residues. Germline assignment: CDR1 SGHAT and CDR2 FQDESV (reference sequence). CDR3 loop: CASSPRLAVNTGEPFF. In nucleotides, the CDR3 is TGTGCCAGCAGCCCTAGACTAGCGGTGAACACCGGGGAGCCGTTTTTT.

The V call is TRBV28, the J call TRBJ1-1; D might be TRBD1 (5 bases). The CDR3 runs 16 residues. Per the germline V gene, CDR1 is MDHEN and CDR2 is SYDVKM. Trimming stripped 4 bases from V and 3 bases from J, with 18 bases between. As DNA, the CDR3 is TGTGCCAGCAGTTCTACCTGGGGGTCGAAGTACACTGAAGCTTTCTTT. Translated: CASSSTWGSKYTEAFF. Filled out from reference TRBV28 and TRBJ1-1, the complete variable domain reads DVKVTQSSRYLVKRTGEKVFLECVQDMDHENMFWYRQDPGLGLRLIYFSYDVKMKEKGDIPEGYSVSREKKERFSLILESASTNQTSMYLCASSSTWGSKYTEAFFGQGTRLTVV.

This clonotype was counted at least ten times. The chain carries TRBV18 and TRBJ1-5; D possibly corresponds to TRBD1 (6 bases). This CDR3 region has 15 residues. CDR1 is KGHSH and CDR2 is LQKENI in the germline V gene. V lost 9 bases to trimming and J lost 4 bases, with 19 bases between them. Written as DNA, the CDR3 is TGTGCCAGTTCAGTCGACAGGAAACTGAATCAGCCCCAGCATTTT. The encoded protein is CASSVDRKLNQPQHF.

This clonotype has a handful of counts. V is TRBV6-5 and J is TRBJ1-6; tentative D call: TRBD1 (5 bases). CDR3 length: 14 amino acids. Trimming cost V 0 bases and J 5 bases, with 5 bases left between them. Germline values: CDR1 MNHEY, CDR2 SVGAGI. The CDR3 reads CASSYSQDNSPLHF. CDR3 bases: TGTGCCAGCAGTTACTCACAGGATAATTCACCCCTCCACTTT.

This clonotype appeared many times. J is TRBJ2-7 and V is TRBV5-1; D is uncertain. V was cut by 0 bases and J by 0 bases, with 10 bases left in between. The CDR3 runs 15 residues. Looked up from germline, CDR1 is SGHRS and CDR2 is YFSETQ. For the CDR3, the DNA is TGCGCCAGCAGCTTGGACACCCACTACTCCTACGAGCAGTACTTC. Translated: CASSLDTHYSYEQYF.

This clonotype was seen ten or more times. The chain joins TRBV29-1 to TRBJ2-5; the D gene is possibly TRBD2 (6 bases). Per the germline V gene, CDR1 is SQVTM and CDR2 is ANQGSEA. The CDR3 has 13 residues. Trimming pared 0 bases from V and 5 bases from J, leaving 10 bases between. CDR3 amino acids: CSVEDGGSETQYF. DNA for the CDR3: TGCAGCGTTGAAGACGGGGGATCGGAGACCCAGTACTTC.

This clonotype was seen ten or more times. The rearrangement uses TRBV30 and TRBJ1-6, with 7 nucleotides matching TRBD1. The CDR3 is 14 residues long. The germline V gene encodes CDR1 GTSNPN and CDR2 SVGIG (reference sequence). Losses at the gene ends were 4 bases for V and 10 bases for J; bases not matched to a gene: 10. DNA for the CDR3: TGTGCCTGGAAACGTCGACAGGGTTGGTCACCCCTCCACTTT. Its protein is CAWKRRQGWSPLHF.

The J gene is TRBJ1-1, the V gene TRBV20-1; tentative D call: TRBD1 (5 bases). The V gene lost 0 bases and the J gene lost 5 bases, with 13 bases spanning the gap. The CDR3 spans 14 residues. Germline V lookup: CDR1 DFQATT, CDR2 SNEGSKA (reference sequence). The DNA of the CDR3 is TGCAGTGCTAGAGATCAACGGGGGGAAACTGAAGCTTTCTTT. This codes for CSARDQRGETEAFF.

The chain has TRBV27 and TRBJ2-7; tentatively, D is TRBD2 (6 bases). The CDR3 consists of 11 residues. The germline V gene encodes CDR1 MNHEY and CDR2 SMNVEV (reference sequence). Trimming removed 10 bases from V and 4 bases from J, with 11 bases in between. The CDR3 nucleotides are TGTGCCACCGCCGCGGGATACGAGCAGTACTTC. Residues: CATAAGYEQYF.

J is TRBJ2-7 and V is TRBV11-2; 9 positions agree with TRBD1. The CDR3 length is 14 residues. Germline V gene data show CDR1 as SGHAT and CDR2 as FQNNGV. V lost 5 bases and J lost 3; bases outside the gene matches: 5. The CDR3 here is CASSRRTGDYEQYF. The CDR3 DNA sequence: TGTGCCAGCAGCAGACGGACAGGGGACTACGAGCAGTACTTC.

There are a few counts of this clonotype. This chain joins TRBV5-5 and TRBJ1-5; 9 bases line up with TRBD1. The ends lost 3 bases at V and 3 bases at J; junction bases unmatched: 4. This CDR3 has 15 residues. CDR1 and CDR2 from the germline V gene are SGHKS and YYEKEE (reference sequence). CDR3 in amino acids: CASSSGTGSNQPQHF. The CDR3, as DNA: TGTGCCAGCAGCTCAGGGACAGGGTCCAATCAGCCCCAGCATTTT.

This clonotype was seen repeatedly, ten times or more. The gene calls are TRBV5-4 and TRBJ2-2; no firm D call. The V gene's germline CDR1 is SGHNT and CDR2 YYREEE (reference sequence). Trimming removed 0 bases at V and 5 bases at J, with 8 bases between. The CDR3 sequence is 14 residues long. This chain's CDR3 is CASSLDTTTGELFF. In DNA form, the CDR3 reads TGTGCCAGCAGCTTGGACACCACGACCGGGGAGCTGTTTTTT.

This clonotype was recorded at least ten times. The V call is TRBV20-1, the J call TRBJ2-7; TRBD2 aligns across 8 bases. The J segment lost 1 base and the V segment lost 5 bases, leaving 7 bases of the junction unmatched. There are 14 residues in the CDR3. Germline values: CDR1 DFQATT, CDR2 SNEGSKA (reference sequence). The CDR3 DNA follows: TGCAGTGCTGAGCTAGCGGGTCTATCCTACGAGCAGTACTTC. Translation: CSAELAGLSYEQYF.

This clonotype was counted at least ten times. CDR3 sequence reads: CASSLSGRAYQETQYF. CDR3 nucleotides: TGTGCCAGCAGCTTGAGCGGGAGGGCCTACCAAGAGACCCAGTACTTC. This chain joins TRBV7-3 and TRBJ2-5; TRBD2 aligns across 10 bases. The CDR3 runs 16 residues. With V trimmed by 3 bases and J by 0 bases, 4 bases remained unmatched. Germline CDR1 and CDR2: SGHTA and FQGTGA.

The chain recombines TRBV6-1 with TRBJ2-7, with TRBD1 identical over 10 bases. CDR1 is MNHNS, CDR2 SASEGT, per germline. After removal of 0 bases from V and 4 bases from J, the junction contained 3 bases not matched to a gene. The CDR3 loop spans 15 amino acids. The CDR3 region is CASSEAGTGEYEQYF. The CDR3 DNA reads TGTGCCAGCAGTGAAGCAGGGACAGGGGAGTACGAGCAGTACTTC.

V usage is TRBV28 and J usage is TRBJ1-1, with 7 bases that match TRBD1. Germline CDR1 reads MDHEN; CDR2 reads SYDVKM. Trimming cost V 6 bases and J 4 bases; bases outside gene matches: 8. The CDR3 length is 14 residues. The CDR3 DNA reads TGTGCCAGCAGCCAGACAGGGATGGGCACTGAAGCTTTCTTT. This gives the protein CASSQTGMGTEAFF.